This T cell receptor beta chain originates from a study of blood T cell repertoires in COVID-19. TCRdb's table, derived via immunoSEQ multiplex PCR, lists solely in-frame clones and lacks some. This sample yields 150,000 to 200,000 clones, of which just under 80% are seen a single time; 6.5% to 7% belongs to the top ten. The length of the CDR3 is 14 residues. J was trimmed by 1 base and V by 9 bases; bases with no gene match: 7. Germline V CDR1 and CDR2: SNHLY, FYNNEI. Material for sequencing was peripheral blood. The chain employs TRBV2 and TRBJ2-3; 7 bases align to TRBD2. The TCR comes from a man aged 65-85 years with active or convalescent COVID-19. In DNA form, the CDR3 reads TGTGCCAGTGGGGGGACTACTCGCACAGATACGCAGTATTTT. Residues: CASGGTTRTDTQYF. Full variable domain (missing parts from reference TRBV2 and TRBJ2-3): EPEVTQTPSHQVTQMGQEVILRCVPISNHLYFYWYRQILGQKVEFLVSFYNNEISEKSEIFDDQFSVERPDGSNFTLKIRSTKLEDSAMYFCASGGTTRTDTQYFGPGTRLTVL.